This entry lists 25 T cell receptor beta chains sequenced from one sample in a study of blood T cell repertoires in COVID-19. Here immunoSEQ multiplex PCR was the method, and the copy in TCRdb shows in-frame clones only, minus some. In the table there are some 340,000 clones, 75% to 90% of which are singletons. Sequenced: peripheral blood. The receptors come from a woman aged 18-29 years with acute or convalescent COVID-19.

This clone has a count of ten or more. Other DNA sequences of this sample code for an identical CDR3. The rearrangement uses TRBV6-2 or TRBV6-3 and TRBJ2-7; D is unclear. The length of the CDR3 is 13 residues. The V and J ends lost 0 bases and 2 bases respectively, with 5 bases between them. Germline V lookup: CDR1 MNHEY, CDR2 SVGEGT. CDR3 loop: CASSYSGAYEQYF. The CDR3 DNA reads TGTGCCAGCAGTTACTCCGGAGCCTACGAGCAGTACTTC.

The CDR3 DNA reads TGTGCCTGGAGTGCAGCGGGGGGGCTAGGGGAAGAGCAGTTCTTC. Translating it yields CAWSAAGGLGEEQFF. This chain links TRBV30 with TRBJ2-1; 10 positions agree with TRBD2. The CDR3 is 15 residues long. V shed 1 base, J shed 10 bases, and the junction held 10 bases outside the gene matches. Per germline, CDR1 GTSNPN and CDR2 SVGIG (reference sequence).

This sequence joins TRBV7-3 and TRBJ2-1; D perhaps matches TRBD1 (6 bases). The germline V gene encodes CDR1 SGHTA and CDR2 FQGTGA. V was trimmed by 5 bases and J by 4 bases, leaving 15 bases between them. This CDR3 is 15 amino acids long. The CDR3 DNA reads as TGTGCCAGCAGCCTTGACGGACAGAGGTACAATGAGCAGTTCTTC. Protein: CASSLDGQRYNEQFF. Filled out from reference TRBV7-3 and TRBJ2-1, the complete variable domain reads GAGVSQTPSNKVTEKGKYVELRCDPISGHTALYWYRQSLGQGPEFLIYFQGTGAADDSGLPNDRFFAVRPEGSVSTLKIQRTERGDSAVYLCASSLDGQRYNEQFFGPGTRLTVL.

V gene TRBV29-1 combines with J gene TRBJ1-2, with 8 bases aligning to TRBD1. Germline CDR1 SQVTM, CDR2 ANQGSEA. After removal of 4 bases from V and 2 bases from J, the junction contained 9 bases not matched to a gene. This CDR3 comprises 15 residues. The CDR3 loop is CSVGGTGSRNYGYTF. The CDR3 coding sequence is TGCAGCGTTGGAGGGACAGGCTCGAGAAACTATGGCTACACCTTC.

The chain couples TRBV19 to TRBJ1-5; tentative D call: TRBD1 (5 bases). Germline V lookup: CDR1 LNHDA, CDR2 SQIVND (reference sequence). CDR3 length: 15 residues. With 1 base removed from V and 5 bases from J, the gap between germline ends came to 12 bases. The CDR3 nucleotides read TGTGCCAGTAGTATAGTATCAGGGTCCTATCAGCCCCAGCATTTT. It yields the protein CASSIVSGSYQPQHF.

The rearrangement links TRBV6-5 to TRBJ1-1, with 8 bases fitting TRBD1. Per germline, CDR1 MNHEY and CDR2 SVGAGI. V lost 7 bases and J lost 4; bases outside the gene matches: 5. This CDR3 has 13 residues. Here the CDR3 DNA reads TGTGCCAGCACTATAACAGGGGGCACTGAAGCTTTCTTT. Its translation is CASTITGGTEAFF.

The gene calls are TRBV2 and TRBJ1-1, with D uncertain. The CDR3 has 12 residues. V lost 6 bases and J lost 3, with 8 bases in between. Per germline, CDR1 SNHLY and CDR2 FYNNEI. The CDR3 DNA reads TGTGCCAGCAGCGGGAGGGACACTGAAGCTTTCTTT. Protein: CASSGRDTEAFF.

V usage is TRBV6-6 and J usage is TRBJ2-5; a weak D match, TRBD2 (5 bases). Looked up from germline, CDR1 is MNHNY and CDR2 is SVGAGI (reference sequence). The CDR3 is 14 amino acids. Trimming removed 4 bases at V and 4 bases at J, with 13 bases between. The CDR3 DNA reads TGTGCCAGCAGTTGGTTCCCGGGGAGAGAGACCCAGTACTTC. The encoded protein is CASSWFPGRETQYF.

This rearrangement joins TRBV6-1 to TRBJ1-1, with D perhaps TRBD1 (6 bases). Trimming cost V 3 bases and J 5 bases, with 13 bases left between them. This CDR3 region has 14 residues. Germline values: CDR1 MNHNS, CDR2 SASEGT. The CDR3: CASSDPQGRTEAFF. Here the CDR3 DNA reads TGTGCCAGCAGTGACCCACAGGGAAGAACTGAAGCTTTCTTT.

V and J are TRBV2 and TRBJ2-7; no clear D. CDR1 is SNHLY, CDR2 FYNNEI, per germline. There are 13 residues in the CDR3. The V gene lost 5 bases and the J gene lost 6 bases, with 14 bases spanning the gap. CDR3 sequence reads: CASSSRVAREQYF. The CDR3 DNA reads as TGTGCCAGCAGTAGTCGGGTTGCCCGCGAGCAGTACTTC.

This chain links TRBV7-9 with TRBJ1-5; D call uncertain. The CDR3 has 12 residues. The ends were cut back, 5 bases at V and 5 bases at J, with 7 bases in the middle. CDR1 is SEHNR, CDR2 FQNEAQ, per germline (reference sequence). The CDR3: CASSPGDQPQHF. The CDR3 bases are TGTGCCAGCAGCCCCGGGGATCAGCCCCAGCATTTT. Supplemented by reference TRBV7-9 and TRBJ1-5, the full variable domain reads DTGVSQNPRHKITKRGQNVTFRCDPISEHNRLYWYRQTLGQGPEFLTYFQNEAQLEKSRLLSDRFSAERPKGSFSTLEIQRTEQGDSAMYLCASSPGDQPQHFGDGTRLSIL.

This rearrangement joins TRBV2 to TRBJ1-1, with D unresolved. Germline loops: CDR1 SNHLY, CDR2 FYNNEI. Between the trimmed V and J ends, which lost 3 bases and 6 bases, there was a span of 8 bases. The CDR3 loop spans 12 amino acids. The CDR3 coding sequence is TGTGCCAGCAGTGACCTGCGGCCTGAAGCTTTCTTT. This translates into CASSDLRPEAFF.

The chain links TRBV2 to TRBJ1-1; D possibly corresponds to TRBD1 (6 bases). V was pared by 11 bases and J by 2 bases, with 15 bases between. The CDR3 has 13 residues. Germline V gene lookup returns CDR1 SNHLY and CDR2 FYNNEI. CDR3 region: CADSAGVNTEAFF. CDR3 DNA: TGTGCCGATTCGGCAGGGGTTAACACTGAAGCTTTCTTT.

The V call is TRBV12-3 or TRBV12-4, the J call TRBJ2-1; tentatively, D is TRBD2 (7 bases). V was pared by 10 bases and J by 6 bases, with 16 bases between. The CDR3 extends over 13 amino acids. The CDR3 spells CAINRGAGNEQFF. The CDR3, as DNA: TGTGCCATAAATCGGGGGGCTGGCAATGAGCAGTTCTTC.

The CDR3 loop is CATLGLAGVKSYEQYF. CDR3 coding DNA: TGTGCCACATTAGGACTAGCGGGAGTTAAGTCCTACGAGCAGTACTTC. This chain uses TRBV2 with TRBJ2-7; 13 positions agree with TRBD2. Trimming removed 10 bases from V and 1 base from J; junction bases left unmatched: 10. From germline, CDR1 is SNHLY and CDR2 FYNNEI. The CDR3 length is 16 residues.

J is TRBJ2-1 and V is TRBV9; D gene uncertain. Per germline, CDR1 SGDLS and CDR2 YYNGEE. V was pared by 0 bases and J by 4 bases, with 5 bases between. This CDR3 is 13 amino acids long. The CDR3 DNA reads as TGTGCCAGCAGCGTAGCAGGATACAATGAGCAGTTCTTC. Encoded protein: CASSVAGYNEQFF. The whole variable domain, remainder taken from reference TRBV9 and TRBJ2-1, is DSGVTQTPKHLITATGQRVTLRCSPRSGDLSVYWYQQSLDQGLQFLIQYYNGEERAKGNILERFSAQQFPDLHSELNLSSLELGDSALYFCASSVAGYNEQFFGPGTRLTVL.

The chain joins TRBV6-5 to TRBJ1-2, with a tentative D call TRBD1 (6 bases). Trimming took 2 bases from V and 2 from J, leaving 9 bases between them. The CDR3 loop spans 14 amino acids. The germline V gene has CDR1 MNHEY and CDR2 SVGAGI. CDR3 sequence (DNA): TGTGCCAGCAGTTACGGGGGCGGGAACTATGGCTACACCTTC. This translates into CASSYGGGNYGYTF.

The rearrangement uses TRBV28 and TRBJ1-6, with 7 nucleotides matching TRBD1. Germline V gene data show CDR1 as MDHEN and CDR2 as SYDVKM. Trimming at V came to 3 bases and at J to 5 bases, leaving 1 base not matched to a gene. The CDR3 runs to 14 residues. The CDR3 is CASSLGQNNSPLHF. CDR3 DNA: TGTGCCAGCAGTTTGGGACAGAATAATTCACCCCTCCACTTT. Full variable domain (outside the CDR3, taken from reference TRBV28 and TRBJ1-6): DVKVTQSSRYLVKRTGEKVFLECVQDMDHENMFWYRQDPGLGLRLIYFSYDVKMKEKGDIPEGYSVSREKKERFSLILESASTNQTSMYLCASSLGQNNSPLHFGNGTRLTVT.

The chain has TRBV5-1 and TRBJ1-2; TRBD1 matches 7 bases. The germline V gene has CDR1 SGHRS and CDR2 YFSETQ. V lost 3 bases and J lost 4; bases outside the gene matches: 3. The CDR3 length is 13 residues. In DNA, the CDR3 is TGCGCCAGCAGCTCGGACAGGATCTATGGCTACACCTTC. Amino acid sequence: CASSSDRIYGYTF.

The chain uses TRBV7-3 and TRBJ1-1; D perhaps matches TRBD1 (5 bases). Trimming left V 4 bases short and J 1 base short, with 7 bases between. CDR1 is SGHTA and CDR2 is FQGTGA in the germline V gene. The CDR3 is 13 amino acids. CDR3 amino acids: CASSSGKNTEAFF. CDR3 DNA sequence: TGTGCCAGCAGCTCAGGGAAGAACACTGAAGCTTTCTTT. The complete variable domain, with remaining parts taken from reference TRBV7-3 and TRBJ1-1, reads GAGVSQTPSNKVTEKGKYVELRCDPISGHTALYWYRQSLGQGPEFLIYFQGTGAADDSGLPNDRFFAVRPEGSVSTLKIQRTERGDSAVYLCASSSGKNTEAFFGQGTRLTVV.

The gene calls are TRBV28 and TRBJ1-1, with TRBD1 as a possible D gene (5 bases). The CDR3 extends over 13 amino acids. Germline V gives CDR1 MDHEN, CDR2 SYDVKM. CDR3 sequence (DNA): TGTGCTACGCAAAGGGGCTCGGCCACTGAAGCTTTCTTT. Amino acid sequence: CATQRGSATEAFF.

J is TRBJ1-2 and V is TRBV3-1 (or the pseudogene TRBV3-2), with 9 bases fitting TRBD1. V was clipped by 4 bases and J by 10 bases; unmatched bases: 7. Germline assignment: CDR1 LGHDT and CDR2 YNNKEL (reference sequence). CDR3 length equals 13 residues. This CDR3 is CASSLRQGGNYTF. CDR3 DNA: TGTGCCAGCAGCCTACGACAGGGGGGAAACTACACCTTC.

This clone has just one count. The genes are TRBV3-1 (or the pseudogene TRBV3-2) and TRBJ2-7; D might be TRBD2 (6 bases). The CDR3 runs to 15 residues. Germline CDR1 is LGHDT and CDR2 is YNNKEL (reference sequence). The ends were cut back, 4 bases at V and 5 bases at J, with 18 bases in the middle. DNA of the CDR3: TGTGCCAGCAGCCGCCGGGACTCCCTGATCGACGAGCAGTACTTC. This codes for CASSRRDSLIDEQYF.

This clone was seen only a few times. This CDR3 is CASSQARTGIGEQYF. For the CDR3, the DNA is TGTGCCAGCAGCCAAGCCCGGACAGGGATAGGGGAGCAGTACTTC. The genes are TRBV11-2 and TRBJ2-7; 8 bases fit TRBD1. Per the germline V gene, CDR1 is SGHAT and CDR2 is FQNNGV. With 5 bases clipped from V and 7 bases from J, the junction kept 13 bases outside the gene matches. The CDR3 runs to 15 residues.

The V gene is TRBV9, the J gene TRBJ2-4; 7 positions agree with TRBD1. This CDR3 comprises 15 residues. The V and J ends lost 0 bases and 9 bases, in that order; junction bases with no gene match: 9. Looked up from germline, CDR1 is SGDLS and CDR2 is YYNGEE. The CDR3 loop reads CASSVGAGGIGIQYF. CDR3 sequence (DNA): TGTGCCAGCAGCGTAGGGGCAGGGGGTATAGGCATTCAGTACTTC. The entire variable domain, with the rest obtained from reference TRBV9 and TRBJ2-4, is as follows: DSGVTQTPKHLITATGQRVTLRCSPRSGDLSVYWYQQSLDQGLQFLIQYYNGEERAKGNILERFSAQQFPDLHSELNLSSLELGDSALYFCASSVGAGGIGIQYFGAGTRLSVL.